What follows describes a single TCR beta chain. Assembly of TCR beta libraries relied on iRepertoire HTBI primers together with Arm-PCR of CDR3 regions. TCRdb redid the calling of the multiplex PCR reads with MiXCR, one entry per CDR3 protein. The sample has just over 600,000 distinct CDR3 sequences; around 15% are singletons. The sample's time point: newly diagnosed GD, antithyroid drugs for less than 3 months. The TCR library used RNA extracted from PBMCs. The CDR3 extends over 15 amino acids. Trimming pared 5 bases from V and 7 bases from J, leaving 19 bases between. CDR1 PRHDT and CDR2 FYEKMQ come from the germline V gene (reference sequence). This entry belongs to a study of regulatory T cells in long-lasting Graves disease. These data were also reused for a study on T cells in Graves' hyperthyroidism and ophthalmopathy.

The chain is built from TRBV13 and TRBJ2-3, with D possibly matching TRBD2 (6 bases). The clonotype originates from a woman in her 30s with Graves disease. The source was peripheral blood mononuclear cells (PBMCs), collected at new diagnosis, from a patient treated with antithyroid drugs. CDR3 amino acids: CASSLAGTQGHTQYF. In DNA form, the CDR3 reads TGTGCCAGCAGCCTGGCGGGGACTCAGGGACATACGCAGTATTTT.